This passage covers 23 T cell receptor beta chains from one sample sequenced in a study of blood T cell repertoires in COVID-19. Repertoires were generated with immunoSEQ multiplex PCR, while TCRdb's copy carries only in-frame clones and drops some. The sample records fewer than 350,000 clones, roughly nine tenths being singletons. The sequencing sample was made of peripheral blood. The receptors derive from a woman under 40 with COVID-19, enrolled during active disease.

This sequence joins TRBV5-1 and TRBJ1-6; no reliable D call. Trimming took off 0 bases at V and 2 bases at J, with 6 bases between the two ends. CDR1 and CDR2 (germline): SGHRS, YFSETQ. CDR3 length equals 15 residues. The CDR3 DNA sequence: TGCGCCAGCAGCTTGGCCGCGGCCTATAATTCACCCCTCCACTTT. It codes for CASSLAAAYNSPLHF.

This clone was found a few times. V usage is TRBV7-9 and J usage is TRBJ1-3; D gene unclear. Germline assignment: CDR1 SEHNR and CDR2 FQNEAQ (reference sequence). The CDR3 contains 13 residues. V dropped 4 bases and J dropped 0 bases, with 4 bases sitting between them. CDR3 DNA: TGTGCCAGCAGCTCCCGCTCTGGAAACACCATATATTTT. Its protein is CASSSRSGNTIYF.

The chain joins TRBV14 to TRBJ2-3; 8 bases agree with TRBD2. Unmatched junction bases numbered 10, after V lost 4 bases and J lost 1 base. Germline values: CDR1 SGHDN, CDR2 FVKESK. There are 17 residues in the CDR3. The CDR3 is CASSPTIGAGGTDTQYF. As DNA, the CDR3 is TGTGCCAGCAGCCCTACTATAGGAGCGGGGGGCACAGATACGCAGTATTTT.

The chain recombines TRBV30 with TRBJ2-5, with D possibly being TRBD2 (6 bases). V was shortened by 0 bases and J by 6 bases, with 17 bases between the two germline ends. Germline CDR1 and CDR2: GTSNPN and SVGIG (reference sequence). The length of the CDR3 is 15 residues. CDR3 sequence reads: CAWSVPRVGSKTQYF. The CDR3 region has the DNA TGTGCCTGGAGTGTACCACGGGTCGGGAGTAAGACCCAGTACTTC.

The rearrangement joins TRBV11-2 to TRBJ1-3, with D unresolved. From germline, CDR1 is SGHAT and CDR2 FQNNGV. V lost 5 bases and J 2 bases, leaving 10 bases between the germline ends. This CDR3 has 14 residues. In nucleotides, the CDR3 is TGTGCCAGCAGCCACCTCGGTCCTGGAAACACCATATATTTT. It codes for CASSHLGPGNTIYF.

The V and J genes are TRBV7-2 and TRBJ1-1; D perhaps matches TRBD1 (5 bases). Germline V CDR1 and CDR2: SGHTA, FQGNSA. Trimming pared 5 bases from V and 10 bases from J, leaving 23 bases between. The CDR3 runs to 15 residues. CDR3 nucleotide sequence: TGTGCCAGCAGCCCCTATTGGGACTCCGGATGGGGAGCTTTCTTT. Its protein product is CASSPYWDSGWGAFF.

The V call is TRBV27, the J call TRBJ1-1, with D possibly TRBD1 on 6 matching bases. This CDR3 is 13 amino acids long. Germline V gives CDR1 MNHEY, CDR2 SMNVEV (reference sequence). The V end lost 6 bases, the J end lost 2 bases, and 10 bases lay between the germline ends. CDR3 sequence: CASSMDSNTEAFF. CDR3 sequence (DNA): TGTGCCAGCAGCATGGACAGCAACACTGAAGCTTTCTTT.

This chain connects TRBV27 to TRBJ1-5, with no clear D. Deletions cut 4 bases from V and 3 bases from J, with 4 bases between. The CDR3 covers 12 residues. Germline V gene sequence: CDR1 MNHEY, CDR2 SMNVEV (reference sequence). The CDR3 DNA reads TGTGCCAGCAGTTCTAACAATCAGCCCCAGCATTTT. Translation gives CASSSNNQPQHF.

The rearrangement joins TRBV4-1 to TRBJ2-1, with TRBD2 identical over 13 bases. The germline V gene encodes CDR1 MGHRA and CDR2 YSYEKL. The junction had 3 bases not matched to a gene; V was cut back by 4 bases and J by 6 bases. This CDR3 has 15 residues. CDR3 coding DNA: TGCGCCAGCAGCCTCGGACTAGCGGGGGCCAATGAGCAGTTCTTC. Residues: CASSLGLAGANEQFF.

V usage is TRBV11-2 and J usage is TRBJ2-1; 8 positions agree with TRBD2. Per germline, CDR1 SGHAT and CDR2 FQNNGV. Losses at the gene ends were 5 bases for V and 7 bases for J; bases not matched to a gene: 10. The CDR3 spans 15 residues. CDR3 loop: CASSPPQRGNNEQFF. In DNA, the CDR3 is TGTGCCAGCAGCCCACCCCAGCGGGGGAATAATGAGCAGTTCTTC.

The chain joins TRBV5-1 to TRBJ1-1, with 7 nucleotides matching TRBD1. Losses at the gene ends were 4 bases for V and 4 bases for J; bases not matched to a gene: 10. Germline assignment: CDR1 SGHRS and CDR2 YFSETQ. This CDR3 region has 15 residues. CDR3 residues: CASSARHRGGTEAFF. CDR3 nucleotides: TGCGCCAGCAGCGCGAGGCACAGGGGCGGCACTGAAGCTTTCTTT. The full variable domain, its missing parts supplied by reference TRBV5-1 and TRBJ1-1, is KAGVTQTPRYLIKTRGQQVTLSCSPISGHRSVSWYQQTPGQGLQFLFEYFSETQRNKGNFPGRFSGRQFSNSRSEMNVSTLELGDSALYLCASSARHRGGTEAFFGQGTRLTVV.

The chain has TRBV27 and TRBJ1-1, with D possibly being TRBD1 (6 bases). In germline, CDR1 is MNHEY, CDR2 SMNVEV (reference sequence). Trimming took off 4 bases at V and 2 bases at J, with 14 bases between the two ends. This CDR3 is 15 amino acids long. CDR3 sequence reads: CASSYYDRINTEAFF. CDR3 bases: TGTGCCAGCAGTTACTATGACAGGATTAACACTGAAGCTTTCTTT.

The V call is TRBV7-2, the J call TRBJ2-1; tentatively, D is TRBD2 (6 bases). This CDR3 contains 13 residues. Per germline, CDR1 SGHTA and CDR2 FQGNSA. Trimming removed 5 bases at V and 9 bases at J, with 14 bases between. The CDR3 DNA is TGTGCCAGCAGCCAATATAACGGGGGTGAGCAGTTCTTC. It translates to CASSQYNGGEQFF. Based on the CDR3 plus reference TRBV7-2 and TRBJ2-1, the full variable domain is GAGVSQSPSNKVTEKGKDVELRCDPISGHTALYWYRQSLGQGLEFLIYFQGNSAPDKSGLPSDRFSAERTGGSVSTLTIQRTQQEDSAVYLCASSQYNGGEQFFGPGTRLTVL.

The chain has TRBV5-1 and TRBJ2-3; 10 bases match TRBD1. Trimming at V came to 0 bases and at J to 3 bases, leaving 4 bases not matched to a gene. The CDR3 runs 16 residues. Per the germline V gene, CDR1 is SGHRS and CDR2 is YFSETQ. CDR3 in amino acids: CASSLGSGQGTDTQYF. For the CDR3, the DNA is TGCGCCAGCAGCTTGGGGTCGGGACAGGGGACAGATACGCAGTATTTT.

A note on this clone: Other nucleotide sequences in the sample specify the same CDR3. The V and J genes are TRBV19 and TRBJ2-7; D is perhaps TRBD2 (6 bases). Per the germline V gene, CDR1 is LNHDA and CDR2 is SQIVND (reference sequence). Trimming cost V 5 bases and J 4 bases, with 9 bases left between them. This CDR3 contains 12 residues. CDR3 residues: CASSPGGYEQYF. The CDR3 DNA is TGTGCCAGTAGTCCCGGGGGTTACGAGCAGTACTTC. The full variable domain, rest sourced from reference TRBV19 and TRBJ2-7, is DGGITQSPKYLFRKEGQNVTLSCEQNLNHDAMYWYRQDPGQGLRLIYYSQIVNDFQKGDIAEGYSVSREKKESFPLTVTSAQKNPTAFYLCASSPGGYEQYFGPGTRLTVT.

The chain joins TRBV27 to TRBJ2-6; a possible D gene is TRBD1 (6 bases). Germline V gene sequence: CDR1 MNHEY, CDR2 SMNVEV (reference sequence). Trimming cost V 7 bases and J 0 bases, with 22 bases left between them. The CDR3 sequence is 19 residues long. CDR3 sequence (DNA): TGTGCCAGCACCGACCGCCCCGGGACACCTAGCTCTGGGGCCAACGTCCTGACTTTC. It translates to CASTDRPGTPSSGANVLTF.

The chain recombines TRBV3-1 (or the pseudogene TRBV3-2) with TRBJ1-1; D is unclear. Between the trimmed V and J ends, which lost 2 bases and 2 bases, there was a span of 12 bases. Per the germline V gene, CDR1 is LGHDT and CDR2 is YNNKEL (reference sequence). The CDR3 sequence is 15 residues long. CDR3 residues: CASSQLRESNTEAFF. CDR3 DNA sequence: TGTGCCAGCAGCCAATTACGGGAGTCCAACACTGAAGCTTTCTTT.

This clone has just a few counts. The V call is TRBV7-9, the J call TRBJ2-1, with no clear D. V dropped 4 bases and J dropped 5 bases, with 27 bases sitting between them. Germline V gene lookup returns CDR1 SEHNR and CDR2 FQNEAQ (reference sequence). The CDR3 sequence is 19 residues long. Here the CDR3 DNA reads TGTGCCAGCAGCTCAACCCACGCGGTGGTCTCCTACATTGACAATGAGCAGTTCTTC. Encoded protein: CASSSTHAVVSYIDNEQFF.

CDR3: CASSSDIKPNQPQHF. As DNA, the CDR3 is TGTGCCAGCAGTTCGGACATTAAGCCGAATCAGCCCCAGCATTTT. V usage is TRBV7-9 and J usage is TRBJ1-5; tentative D call: TRBD1 (5 bases). The germline V gene encodes CDR1 SEHNR and CDR2 FQNEAQ (reference sequence). V was clipped by 6 bases and J by 4 bases, with 16 bases between them. CDR3 length: 15 amino acids.

The rearrangement links TRBV5-1 to TRBJ2-5; 9 bases are shared with TRBD1. This CDR3 is 15 amino acids long. Germline V gene data show CDR1 as SGHRS and CDR2 as YFSETQ. Trimming removed 3 bases from V and 4 bases from J; junction bases left unmatched: 7. The CDR3 sequence is CASSSWTGVGETQYF. The CDR3 DNA reads as TGCGCCAGCAGCTCCTGGACAGGGGTCGGAGAGACCCAGTACTTC. Together with reference TRBV5-1 and TRBJ2-5, the CDR3 gives the full variable domain: KAGVTQTPRYLIKTRGQQVTLSCSPISGHRSVSWYQQTPGQGLQFLFEYFSETQRNKGNFPGRFSGRQFSNSRSEMNVSTLELGDSALYLCASSSWTGVGETQYFGPGTRLLVL.

The chain joins TRBV18 to TRBJ1-5; 7 positions match TRBD1. The germline CDR1 and CDR2 sequences are KGHSH and LQKENI. The CDR3 has 14 residues. Losses at the gene ends were 2 bases for V and 4 bases for J; bases not matched to a gene: 2. CDR3 DNA sequence: TGTGCCAGCTCACCAGGGGACAGTAATCAGCCCCAGCATTTT. Translation gives CASSPGDSNQPQHF.

The chain has TRBV19 and TRBJ1-1; the D gene is possibly TRBD1 (5 bases). From germline, CDR1 is LNHDA and CDR2 SQIVND (reference sequence). The CDR3 has 15 residues. Trimming took off 3 bases at V and 2 bases at J, with 13 bases between the two ends. CDR3 DNA sequence: TGTGCCAGTAGTATTGGAGGGGAGGGAAACACTGAAGCTTTCTTT. It encodes CASSIGGEGNTEAFF.

The CDR3 region is CASSEASGVTDTQYF. The DNA of the CDR3 is TGTGCCAGCAGCGAGGCTAGCGGGGTAACAGATACGCAGTATTTT. The chain uses TRBV9 and TRBJ2-3, with 9 bases aligning to TRBD2. The CDR3 contains 15 residues. With V trimmed by 3 bases and J by 3 bases, 5 bases remained unmatched. From germline, CDR1 is SGDLS and CDR2 YYNGEE.